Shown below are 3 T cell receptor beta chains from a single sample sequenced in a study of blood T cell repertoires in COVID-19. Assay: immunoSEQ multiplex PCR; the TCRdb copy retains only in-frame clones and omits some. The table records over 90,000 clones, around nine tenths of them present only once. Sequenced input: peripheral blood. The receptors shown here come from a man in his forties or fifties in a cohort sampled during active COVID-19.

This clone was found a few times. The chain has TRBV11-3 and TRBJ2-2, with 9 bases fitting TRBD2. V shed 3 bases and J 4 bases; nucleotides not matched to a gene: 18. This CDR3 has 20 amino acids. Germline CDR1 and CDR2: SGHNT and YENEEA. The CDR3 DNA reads TGTGCCAGCAGCTTGCGGCCACCGACCGCAGCGGGGGGACGCACCGGGGAGCTGTTTTTT. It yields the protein CASSLRPPTAAGGRTGELFF.

Here the CDR3 reads CASRDLDRDSPLHF. The CDR3 region has the DNA TGTGCCAGCAGGGACTTAGACAGGGATTCACCCCTCCACTTT. The V gene is TRBV6-5, the J gene TRBJ1-6, with 7 nucleotides matching TRBD1. Losses at the gene ends were 6 bases for V and 8 bases for J; bases not matched to a gene: 7. CDR3 length equals 14 residues. The germline CDR1 and CDR2 sequences are MNHEY and SVGAGI.

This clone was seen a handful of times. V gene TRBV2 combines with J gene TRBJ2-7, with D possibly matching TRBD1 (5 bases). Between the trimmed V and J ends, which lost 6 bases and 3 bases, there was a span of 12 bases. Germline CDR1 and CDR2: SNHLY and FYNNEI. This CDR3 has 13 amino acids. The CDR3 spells CASRVDRDYEQYF. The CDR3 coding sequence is TGTGCCAGCAGGGTAGACAGAGACTACGAGCAGTACTTC. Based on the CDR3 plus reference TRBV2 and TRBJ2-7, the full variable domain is EPEVTQTPSHQVTQMGQEVILRCVPISNHLYFYWYRQILGQKVEFLVSFYNNEISEKSEIFDDQFSVERPDGSNFTLKIRSTKLEDSAMYFCASRVDRDYEQYFGPGTRLTVT.